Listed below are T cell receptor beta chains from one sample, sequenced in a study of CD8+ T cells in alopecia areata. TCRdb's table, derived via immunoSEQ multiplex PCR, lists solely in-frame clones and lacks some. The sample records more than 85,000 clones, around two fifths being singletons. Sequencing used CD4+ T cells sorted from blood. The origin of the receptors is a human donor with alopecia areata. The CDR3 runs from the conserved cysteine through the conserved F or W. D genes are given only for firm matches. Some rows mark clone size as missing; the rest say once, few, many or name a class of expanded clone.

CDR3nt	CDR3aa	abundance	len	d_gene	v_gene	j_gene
TGCGCCAGCAGCTTGGAACAGACGGGAGAGACCCAGTACTTC	CASSLEQTGETQYF	few	14	.	TRBV5-1	TRBJ2-5
TGTGCCAGCTCACCACCCAGCCAAGAGACCCAGTACTTC	CASSPPSQETQYF	few	13	.	TRBV18	TRBJ2-5
TGTGCCTGGAGTGTAACGGGGGATGATCAGCCCCAGCATTTT	CAWSVTGDDQPQHF	.	14	.	TRBV30	TRBJ1-5
TGCAGCGCCGCGGACAGGGGGCGCAAAGAGACCCAGTACTTC	CSAADRGRKETQYF	few	14	TRBD1	TRBV29-1	TRBJ2-5
TGTGCCAGCAGCCAAATACATAACTATGGCTACACCTTC	CASSQIHNYGYTF	.	13	.	TRBV14	TRBJ1-2
TGCAGTGCTAGAGATGGGACAGTCCAGTTCTTC	CSARDGTVQFF	once	11	TRBD1	TRBV20-1	TRBJ2-1
TGTGCCTGGACCTCCTCCCAGGCTGAAGCTTTCTTT	CAWTSSQAEAFF	.	12	.	TRBV30	TRBJ1-1
TGCGCCAGCAGCCGGGCGGGGGATACGCAGTATTTT	CASSRAGDTQYF	.	12	.	TRBV4-3	TRBJ2-3
TGTGCCAGCAGCTCTGGGGACACCCGGTCTCGGGAGCAGTTCTTC	CASSSGDTRSREQFF	.	15	.	TRBV7-2	TRBJ2-1
TGCAGCCCCCGGGGTAGCTTGGAGAAGACCCAGTACTTC	CSPRGSLEKTQYF	few	13	.	TRBV29-1	TRBJ2-5
TGCGCCAGCAGCATTGAGGATACGCAGTATTTT	CASSIEDTQYF	.	11	.	TRBV5-1	TRBJ2-3
TGTGCCTGGAGTTGGGAGTACACTGAAGCTTTCTTT	CAWSWEYTEAFF	once	12	.	TRBV30	TRBJ1-1
TGCGCCAGCAGCTTGGCCTTCAGGCTAGCGGGTTCCAATGAGCAGTTCTTC	CASSLAFRLAGSNEQFF	few	17	TRBD2	TRBV5-1	TRBJ2-1
TGTGCCAGCAGCCCCGGGACTAGAGTAGAGACCCAGTACTTC	CASSPGTRVETQYF	.	14	TRBD2	TRBV7-2	TRBJ2-5
TGTGCCAGCAGCCTCTCGGGCTACGAGCAGTACTTC	CASSLSGYEQYF	few	12	.	TRBV28	TRBJ2-7
TGCGCCAGCAGCCTCATCAGCTCGGTCACGCAGTATTTT	CASSLISSVTQYF	.	13	.	TRBV4-1	TRBJ2-3
TGTGCCAGCACTGCAGGACTAGCGGACCAAGAGACCCAGTACTTC	CASTAGLADQETQYF	many	15	TRBD2	TRBV6-6	TRBJ2-5
TGCAGCGTGAGCCTGGGACAGGGACCCCCCTACGAGCAGTACTTC	CSVSLGQGPPYEQYF	.	15	TRBD1	TRBV29-1	TRBJ2-7
TGTGCCAGCAGCCTCCAGCCTAGAGAGACCCAGTACTTC	CASSLQPRETQYF	.	13	.	TRBV7-2	TRBJ2-5
TGTGCCAGCAGCTTTAACAGGGGTGATTCACCCCTCCACTTT	CASSFNRGDSPLHF	.	14	TRBD1	TRBV7-6	TRBJ1-6
TGTGCCTGGAGCCTCCGCATCTATGGCTACACCTTC	CAWSLRIYGYTF	.	12	.	TRBV30	TRBJ1-2
TGCAGCGTAGGACAGGGTGACTCTGGCTACACCTTC	CSVGQGDSGYTF	few	12	TRBD1	TRBV29-1	TRBJ1-2
TGCAGCGTTGGTGGACAAAATCAGCCCCAGCATTTT	CSVGGQNQPQHF	few	12	.	TRBV29-1	TRBJ1-5
TGTGCCTGGAGTGTAGGTCTAAGGGCCAACACCGGGGAGCTGTTTTTT	CAWSVGLRANTGELFF	once	16	.	TRBV30	TRBJ2-2
TGTGCCCGGGGCGATGATAACTATGGCTACACCTTC	CARGDDNYGYTF	few	12	.	TRBV28	TRBJ1-2
TGTGCCTGGAGCTCTGGTCGGAAGAGTCAGTTCTTC	CAWSSGRKSQFF	once	12	.	TRBV30	TRBJ2-1
TGCAGCCTTCAGACAGGGGGGATGACTGAAGCTTTCTTT	CSLQTGGMTEAFF	.	13	TRBD1	TRBV29-1	TRBJ1-1
TGTGCCTGGAGCGAGGGGCGGACAGATACGCAGTATTTT	CAWSEGRTDTQYF	.	13	.	TRBV30	TRBJ2-3
TGCAGCGTTGAAGGGGGGCCCGTAGCGGGAAACATTCAGTACTTC	CSVEGGPVAGNIQYF	.	15	.	TRBV29-1	TRBJ2-4
TGTGCCAGCTCGGCGAGGGCCCGAGGGGAGACCCAGTACTTC	CASSARARGETQYF	.	14	.	TRBV2	TRBJ2-5
TGCGCCAGCAGCTTGTTAGGACAGAGCGGGGTGAACACTGAAGCTTTCTTT	CASSLLGQSGVNTEAFF	.	17	.	TRBV5-1	TRBJ1-1
TGCAGCGTTGAACGGTCGGGACAGACTACCTATGGCTACACCTTC	CSVERSGQTTYGYTF	.	15	TRBD1	TRBV29-1	TRBJ1-2
TGTGCCAGCAGCGTGAGTGGAAATGAGCAGTTCTTC	CASSVSGNEQFF	.	12	.	TRBV9	TRBJ2-1
TGTGCCAGCAGCTTAGCGCGCGTCCCTGGGGCCAACGTCCTGACTTTC	CASSLARVPGANVLTF	.	16	.	TRBV7-8	TRBJ2-6
TGTGCCTGGAGCCCGGGGCGAGGAGACGAGCAGTACTTC	CAWSPGRGDEQYF	.	13	.	TRBV30	TRBJ2-7
TGTGCCAGCAGTTACTCGAACCCGCGGACTGAAGCTTTCTTT	CASSYSNPRTEAFF	.	14	.	TRBV6-5	TRBJ1-1